Listed below are T cell receptor beta chains from one sample, sequenced in a study of radiotherapy plus CTLA-4 blockade in lung cancer. The table came from immunoSEQ multiplex PCR; TCRdb's copy has only in-frame clones and leaves some out. The table records over 45,000 clones, over 75% of them present only once. The specimen was peripheral blood, collected from a patient treated with radiotherapy plus ipilimumab. These receptors were collected from a human donor with non-small cell lung cancer who had a complete response to radiotherapy plus ipilimumab. Both conserved end residues are part of each CDR3. Each record gives: clone size, V gene, J gene, CDR3 protein. Clone sizes are given selectively: once, few, many, or a class where the clone is expanded.

NA	TRBV6-4	TRBJ2-3	CASSRGGASDTQYF
NA	TRBV5-4	TRBJ1-6	CASSLDREFNSPLHF
NA	TRBV6-5	TRBJ1-6	CASGPDRANSPLHF
NA	TRBV7-9	TRBJ1-1	CASSLNSNRAFF
once	TRBV6-1	TRBJ2-5	CASSETRGQSETQYF
few	TRBV9	TRBJ2-3	CASSGGLAGEEDTQYF
NA	TRBV9	TRBJ2-1	CASSYGTSGSFEQFF
few	TRBV7-2	TRBJ2-7	CASRPTSGGSYEQYF
NA	TRBV6-5	TRBJ1-2	CASSLGQGGGYTF
NA	TRBV25-1	TRBJ2-7	CASSELRLSGGEQYF
NA	TRBV4-3	TRBJ1-4	CASSQDPGGMSNEKLFF
NA	TRBV29-1	TRBJ2-2	CSVYGGDRGRGTGELFF
NA	TRBV4-1	TRBJ1-4	CASSQGTKQSEKLFF
NA	TRBV9	TRBJ2-4	CASSAGQGANIQYF
NA	TRBV5-1	TRBJ2-1	CASRGLAGGESEQFF
NA	TRBV5-5	TRBJ1-2	CASSPGGAWGYTF
NA	TRBV2	TRBJ2-1	CASRNRGINEQFF
NA	TRBV19	TRBJ1-5	CASSPRGQAYSNQPQHF
NA	TRBV5-1	TRBJ2-7	CASSFTGPTYEQYF
NA	TRBV10-3	TRBJ1-5	CAISPGQGVNQPQHF
NA	TRBV28	TRBJ2-2	CASAGTQNTGELFF
NA	TRBV27	TRBJ2-3	CASSQGLAVGDTQYF
NA	TRBV30	TRBJ1-1	CAWSTSKSGTGNMNTEAFF
few	TRBV4-1	TRBJ1-3	CASSQPGRTGGNTIYF
NA	TRBV4-1	TRBJ2-5	CASSQGLAGDFETQYF
once	TRBV29-1	TRBJ2-1	CSVEDPRMTGDNEQFF
NA	TRBV7-7	TRBJ2-1	CASSLGYRGNNEQFF
NA	TRBV28	TRBJ2-2	CASKVGGGKGELFF
NA	TRBV7-9	TRBJ1-2	CASSLALGLNYGYTF
NA	TRBV5-6	TRBJ2-7	CASSLETSYEQYF
once	TRBV6-1	TRBJ1-5	CAGTAGGRGQPQHF
NA	TRBV10-3	TRBJ1-2	CAISESAGQGGYGYTF
few	TRBV9	TRBJ1-2	CASSAVPTGGSSWGYTF
NA	TRBV10-3	TRBJ2-2	CAISLVRGLNTGELFF
NA	TRBV29-1	TRBJ2-3	CSVVFRGSTDTQYF
NA	TRBV27	TRBJ1-5	CASSLAGGNQPQHF
NA	TRBV28	TRBJ2-1	CASGTGVINEQFF
NA	TRBV7-2	TRBJ2-7	CASSLVALSYEQYF
NA	TRBV6-5	TRBJ1-2	CASSYRDRADYGYTF
once	TRBV18	TRBJ2-1	CASSQGGSNEQFF
NA	TRBV18	TRBJ2-5	CASSRVASGNFMRPSKETQYF
NA	TRBV7-2	TRBJ2-6	CASSPVRSGANVLTF
NA	TRBV7-2	TRBJ1-3	CASSYPGLFGNTIYF
NA	TRBV19	TRBJ1-1	CASSIRGQGSEAFF
once	TRBV9	TRBJ2-5	CASSSGWMGAETQYF
NA	TRBV14	TRBJ2-3	CASSQYAGRVSTDTQYF
NA	TRBV6-1	TRBJ2-3	CASSEVALAVTDTQYF